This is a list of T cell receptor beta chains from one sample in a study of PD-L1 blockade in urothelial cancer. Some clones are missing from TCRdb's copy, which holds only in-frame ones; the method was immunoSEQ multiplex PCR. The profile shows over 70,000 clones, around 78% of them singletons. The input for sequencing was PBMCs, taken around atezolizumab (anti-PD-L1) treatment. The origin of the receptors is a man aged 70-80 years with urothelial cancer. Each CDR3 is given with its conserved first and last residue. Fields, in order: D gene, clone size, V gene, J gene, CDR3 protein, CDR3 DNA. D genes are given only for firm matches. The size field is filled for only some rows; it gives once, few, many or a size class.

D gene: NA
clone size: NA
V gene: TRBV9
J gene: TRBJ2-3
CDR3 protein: CASSASPGTDTQYF
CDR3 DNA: TGTGCCAGCAGCGCTAGCCCCGGCACAGATACGCAGTATTTT

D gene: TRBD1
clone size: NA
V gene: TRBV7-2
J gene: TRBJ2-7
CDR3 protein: CASSLEGTGDLEQYF
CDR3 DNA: TGTGCCAGCAGCTTAGAAGGGACAGGGGATCTCGAGCAGTACTTC

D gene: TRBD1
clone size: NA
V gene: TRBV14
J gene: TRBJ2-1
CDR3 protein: CASSPDRGPYNEQFF
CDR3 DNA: TGTGCCAGCAGCCCAGACAGGGGACCCTACAATGAGCAGTTCTTC

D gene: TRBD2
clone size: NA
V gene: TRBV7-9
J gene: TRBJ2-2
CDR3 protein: CASSRLAGVVTGELFF
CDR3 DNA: TGTGCCAGCAGTAGACTAGCGGGAGTAGTTACCGGGGAGCTGTTTTTT

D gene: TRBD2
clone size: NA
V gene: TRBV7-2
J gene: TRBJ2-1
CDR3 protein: CASSLGTSGRRLGNEQFF
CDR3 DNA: TGTGCCAGCAGCTTAGGCACTAGCGGGAGGCGCTTAGGAAATGAGCAGTTCTTC

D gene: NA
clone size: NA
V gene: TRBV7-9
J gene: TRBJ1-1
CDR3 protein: CASSPPATGTEAFF
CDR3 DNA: TGTGCCAGCAGCCCCCCAGCAACAGGCACTGAAGCTTTCTTT

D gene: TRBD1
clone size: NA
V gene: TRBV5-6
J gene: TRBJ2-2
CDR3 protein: CASSPRQGLNTGELFF
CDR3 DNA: TGTGCCAGCAGCCCGAGACAGGGGTTGAACACCGGGGAGCTGTTTTTT

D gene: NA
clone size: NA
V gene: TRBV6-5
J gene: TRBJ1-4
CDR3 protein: CASIQGTANEKLFF
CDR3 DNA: TGTGCCAGCATCCAGGGGACGGCGAATGAAAAACTGTTTTTT

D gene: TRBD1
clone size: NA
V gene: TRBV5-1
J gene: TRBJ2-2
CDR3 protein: CASSPRTGDAGELFF
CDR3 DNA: TGCGCCAGCAGCCCGCGGACAGGGGACGCCGGGGAGCTGTTTTTT

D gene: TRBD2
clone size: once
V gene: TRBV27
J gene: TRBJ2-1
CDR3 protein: CASSYSGGARNEQFF
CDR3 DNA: TGTGCCAGCAGTTATAGCGGGGGGGCGAGGAATGAGCAGTTCTTC

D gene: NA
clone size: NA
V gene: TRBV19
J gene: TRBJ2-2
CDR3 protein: CASIPPGDAGELFF
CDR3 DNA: TGTGCCAGTATCCCGCCGGGGGACGCCGGGGAGCTGTTTTTT

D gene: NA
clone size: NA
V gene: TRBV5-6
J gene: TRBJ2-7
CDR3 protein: CASSPGSSYEQYF
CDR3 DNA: TGTGCCAGCAGCCCGGGGAGCTCCTACGAGCAGTACTTC

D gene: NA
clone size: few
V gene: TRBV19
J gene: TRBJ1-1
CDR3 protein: CASSVTVLNTEAFF
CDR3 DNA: TGTGCCAGTAGTGTTACAGTGTTGAACACTGAAGCTTTCTTT

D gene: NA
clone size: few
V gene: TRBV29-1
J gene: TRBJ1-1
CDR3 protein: CSVEGWEGNTEAFF
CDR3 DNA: TGCAGCGTTGAAGGGTGGGAGGGGAACACTGAAGCTTTCTTT

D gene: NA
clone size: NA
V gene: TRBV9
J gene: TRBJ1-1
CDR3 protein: CASSVAERMNTEAFF
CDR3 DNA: TGTGCCAGCAGCGTAGCTGAGAGGATGAACACTGAAGCTTTCTTT

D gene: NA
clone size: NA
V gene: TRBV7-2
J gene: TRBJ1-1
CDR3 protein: CASSLGSVNTEAFF
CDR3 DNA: TGTGCCAGCAGCTTAGGCTCAGTGAACACTGAAGCTTTCTTT

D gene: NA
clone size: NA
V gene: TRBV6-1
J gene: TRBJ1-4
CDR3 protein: CASSSRQDSEEKLFF
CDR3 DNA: TGTGCCAGCAGCAGTCGACAGGATTCAGAGGAAAAACTGTTTTTT

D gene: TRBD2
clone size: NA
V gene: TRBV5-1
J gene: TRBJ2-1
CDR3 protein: CASSPGLAGGLSYNEQFF
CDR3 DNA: TGCGCCAGCAGCCCGGGACTAGCGGGGGGACTCTCCTACAATGAGCAGTTCTTC

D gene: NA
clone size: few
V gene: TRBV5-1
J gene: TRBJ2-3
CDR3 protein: CASSLVLSEADTQYF
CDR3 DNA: TGCGCCAGCAGCTTGGTTTTGTCGGAGGCAGATACGCAGTATTTT

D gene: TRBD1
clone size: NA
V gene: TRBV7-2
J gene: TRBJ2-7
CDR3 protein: CASSLTGGSSEQYF
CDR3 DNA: TGTGCCAGCAGCTTAACAGGGGGCTCCTCCGAGCAGTACTTC

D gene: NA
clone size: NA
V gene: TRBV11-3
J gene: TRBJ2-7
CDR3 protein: CASSLVRVRGNYEQYF
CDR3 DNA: TGTGCCAGCAGCTTAGTGAGGGTCAGGGGAAACTACGAGCAGTACTTC

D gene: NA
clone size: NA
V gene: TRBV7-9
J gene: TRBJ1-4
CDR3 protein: CASSFGSANEKLFF
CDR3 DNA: TGTGCCAGCAGCTTCGGGTCGGCTAATGAAAAACTGTTTTTT

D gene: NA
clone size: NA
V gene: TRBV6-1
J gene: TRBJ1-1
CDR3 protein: CASSDEGKAFF
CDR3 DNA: TGTGCCAGCAGTGACGAGGGTAAAGCTTTCTTT

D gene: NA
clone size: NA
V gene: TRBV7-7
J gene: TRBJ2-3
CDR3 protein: CASSLAGEDTQYF
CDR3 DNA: TGTGCCAGCAGCTTAGCAGGGGAAGATACGCAGTATTTT

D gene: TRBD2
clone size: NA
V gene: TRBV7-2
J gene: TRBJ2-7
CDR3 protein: CASTLLAGMSYEQYF
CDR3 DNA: TGTGCCAGCACCCTCCTAGCGGGGATGTCCTACGAGCAGTACTTC

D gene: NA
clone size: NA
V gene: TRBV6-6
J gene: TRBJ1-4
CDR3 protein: CASTPPGRNEKLFF
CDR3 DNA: TGTGCCAGCACCCCTCCGGGGAGGAATGAAAAACTGTTTTTT

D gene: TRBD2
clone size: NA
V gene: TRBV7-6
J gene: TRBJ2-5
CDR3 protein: CASSLVGLAGRTQYF
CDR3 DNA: TGTGCCAGCAGCTTAGTGGGACTAGCGGGGCGGACCCAGTACTTC

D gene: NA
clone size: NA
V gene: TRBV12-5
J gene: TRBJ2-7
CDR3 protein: CASGSYGSSYEQYF
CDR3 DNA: TGTGCTAGTGGTTCGTACGGTAGCTCCTACGAGCAGTACTTC

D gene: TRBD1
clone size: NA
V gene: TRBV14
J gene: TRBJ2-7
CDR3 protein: CASSQFGTGGYEQYF
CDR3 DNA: TGTGCCAGCAGCCAATTCGGGACAGGGGGCTACGAGCAGTACTTC

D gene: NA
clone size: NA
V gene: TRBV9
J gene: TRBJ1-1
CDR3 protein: CASSVNSGEKAFF
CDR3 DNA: TGTGCCAGCAGCGTAAATAGTGGAGAAAAAGCTTTCTTT

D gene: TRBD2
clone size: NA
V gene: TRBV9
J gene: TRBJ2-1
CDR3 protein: CASSPSGGANNEQFF
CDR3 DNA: TGTGCCAGCAGCCCCAGCGGGGGGGCGAATAATGAGCAGTTCTTC

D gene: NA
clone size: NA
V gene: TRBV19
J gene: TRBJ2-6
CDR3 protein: CASSSLPDSSGANVLTF
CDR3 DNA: TGTGCCAGTAGTTCCTTACCGGACAGCTCTGGGGCCAACGTCCTGACTTTC

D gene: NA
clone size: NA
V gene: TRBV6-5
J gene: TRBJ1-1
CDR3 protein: CASSYSYGGTEAFF
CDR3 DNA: TGTGCCAGCAGTTACTCGTATGGAGGCACTGAAGCTTTCTTT

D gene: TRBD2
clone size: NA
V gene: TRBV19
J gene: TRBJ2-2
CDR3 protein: CASSPLLAGGPRELFF
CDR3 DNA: TGTGCCAGTAGTCCGCTACTAGCGGGAGGGCCTCGGGAGCTGTTTTTT

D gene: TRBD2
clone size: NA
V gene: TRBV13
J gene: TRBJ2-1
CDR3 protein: CASSSGLAGNEQFF
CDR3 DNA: TGTGCCAGCAGCTCGGGACTAGCGGGCAATGAGCAGTTCTTC

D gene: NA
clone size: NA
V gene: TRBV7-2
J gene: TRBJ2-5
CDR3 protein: CASSPSRQQETQYF
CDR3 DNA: TGTGCCAGCAGCCCCTCCCGACAACAAGAGACCCAGTACTTC

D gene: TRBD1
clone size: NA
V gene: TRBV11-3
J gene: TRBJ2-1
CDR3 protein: CASSLYGDRSGYNEQFF
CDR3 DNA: TGTGCCAGCAGCTTATATGGGGACAGGAGCGGTTACAATGAGCAGTTCTTC

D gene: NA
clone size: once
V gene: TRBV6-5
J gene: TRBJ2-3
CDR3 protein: CATGGLGDTQYF
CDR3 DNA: TGTGCCACCGGGGGGCTAGGAGATACGCAGTATTTT

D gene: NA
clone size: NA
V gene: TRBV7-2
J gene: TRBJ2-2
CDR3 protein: CASRPSRWDTGELFF
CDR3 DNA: TGTGCCAGCAGGCCATCCAGGTGGGACACCGGGGAGCTGTTTTTT

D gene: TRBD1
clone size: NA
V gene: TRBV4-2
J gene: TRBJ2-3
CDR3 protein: CASSLDRADTQYF
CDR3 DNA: TGTGCCAGCAGCCTTGACAGGGCAGATACGCAGTATTTT

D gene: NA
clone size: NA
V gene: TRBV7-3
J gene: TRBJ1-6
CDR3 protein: CASSGGSRNSPLHF
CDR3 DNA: TGTGCCAGCAGCGGAGGGTCTCGGAATTCACCCCTCCACTTT

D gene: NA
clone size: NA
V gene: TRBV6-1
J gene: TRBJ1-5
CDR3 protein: CASSPGVGSNQPQHF
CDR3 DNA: TGTGCCAGCAGTCCCGGGGTTGGGAGCAATCAGCCCCAGCATTTT

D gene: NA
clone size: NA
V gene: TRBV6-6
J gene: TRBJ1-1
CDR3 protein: CASSYSDEVEAFF
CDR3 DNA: TGTGCCAGCAGTTACTCGGATGAGGTTGAAGCTTTCTTT

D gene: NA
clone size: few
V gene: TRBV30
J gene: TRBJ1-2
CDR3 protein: CAWSVGSGYGYTF
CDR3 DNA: TGTGCCTGGAGTGTGGGTTCGGGCTATGGCTACACCTTC

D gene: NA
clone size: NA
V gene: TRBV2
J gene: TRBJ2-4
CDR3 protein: CASGDFSNIQYF
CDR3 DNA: TGTGCCAGCGGGGACTTCAGCAACATTCAGTACTTC

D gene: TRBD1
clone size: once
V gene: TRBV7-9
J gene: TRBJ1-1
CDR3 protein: CASSLLEAFRTGDRPGAFF
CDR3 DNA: TGTGCCAGCAGCCTCTTGGAGGCCTTTAGGACAGGGGATCGTCCCGGAGCTTTCTTT

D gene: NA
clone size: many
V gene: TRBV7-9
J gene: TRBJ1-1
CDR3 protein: CASSLTGNTEAFF
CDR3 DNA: TGTGCCAGCAGCTTGACAGGGAACACTGAAGCTTTCTTT

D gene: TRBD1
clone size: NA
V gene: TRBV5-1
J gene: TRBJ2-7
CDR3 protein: CASSLAGTGWSSYEQYF
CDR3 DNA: TGCGCCAGCAGCTTGGCCGGGACAGGGTGGAGCTCCTACGAGCAGTACTTC